Following are 30 T cell receptor beta chains from one sample sequenced in a study of blood T cell repertoires in COVID-19. Profiled with immunoSEQ multiplex PCR; TCRdb holds only in-frame clones, not every one. The repertoire holds approximately 59,000 clones, over 75% seen once, with about 4% in the top ten. The source material was peripheral blood. The source of these receptors is a woman older than 75 with acute or convalescent COVID-19.

V is TRBV3-1 (or the pseudogene TRBV3-2) and J is TRBJ2-1; 11 nucleotides align to TRBD2. V shed 4 bases, J shed 4 bases, and the junction held 0 bases outside the gene matches. The CDR3 is 14 amino acids. Per the germline V gene, CDR1 is LGHDT and CDR2 is YNNKEL (reference sequence). The CDR3 nucleotides read TGTGCCAGCAGCCTAGCGGGGGGGTACAATGAGCAGTTCTTC. This sequence encodes CASSLAGGYNEQFF.

The chain links TRBV29-1 to TRBJ2-5; 8 bases are shared with TRBD1. CDR3 length: 11 amino acids. CDR1 is SQVTM and CDR2 is ANQGSEA in the germline V gene. Trimming at V came to 8 bases and at J to 4 bases, leaving 3 bases not matched to a gene. DNA of the CDR3: TGCAGCCTAGGACAGGGAGAGACCCAGTACTTC. Encoded protein: CSLGQGETQYF.

The rearrangement links TRBV6-5 to TRBJ2-2; 8 positions match TRBD2. Per germline, CDR1 MNHEY and CDR2 SVGAGI. The CDR3 covers 15 residues. Germline trimming cut 4 bases from V and 1 base from J; bases unmatched to any gene: 2. The CDR3: CASSFTSGNTGELFF. The CDR3 DNA reads TGTGCCAGCAGTTTCACTAGCGGGAACACCGGGGAGCTGTTTTTT.

The chain recombines TRBV12-5 with TRBJ2-7, with D unresolved. Trimming removed 6 bases from V and 3 bases from J, with 6 bases in between. This CDR3 spans 11 amino acids. Germline CDR1 is LGHNT and CDR2 is FRNRAP. DNA for the CDR3: TGTGCTAGTGGGCGGAACTACGAGCAGTACTTC. It codes for CASGRNYEQYF.

The chain combines TRBV7-9 with TRBJ2-7; 8 bases agree with TRBD2. The trim removed 0 bases at V and 2 bases at J, leaving 6 bases unmatched. The CDR3 length is 16 residues. Germline CDR1 SEHNR, CDR2 FQNEAQ (reference sequence). For the CDR3, the DNA is TGTGCCAGCAGCTTAGCTTTGGCGGGGGGTCCCTACGAGCAGTACTTC. Translating it yields CASSLALAGGPYEQYF.

A single count supports this clone. The chain has TRBV10-3 and TRBJ2-7; unclear D gene. CDR3 length: 12 residues. V was shortened by 6 bases and J by 2 bases, with 8 bases between the two germline ends. Germline V gene data show CDR1 as ENHRY and CDR2 as SYGVKD. The CDR3 DNA reads as TGTGCCATCAGGGGCCGTGCCTACGAGCAGTACTTC. Its translation: CAIRGRAYEQYF.

V gene TRBV7-8 combines with J gene TRBJ2-7, with D possibly matching TRBD2 (5 bases). The CDR3 totals 13 residues. V gave up 5 bases and J gave up 3 bases, with 11 bases separating them. Germline CDR1 SGHVS, CDR2 FQNEAQ. CDR3: CASSPRRLYEQYF. The DNA for the CDR3 is TGTGCCAGCAGCCCTCGGAGGCTCTACGAGCAGTACTTC.

This clone was seen a handful of times. The V and J genes are TRBV7-8 and TRBJ2-2, with D unresolved. The CDR3 has 15 residues. The V and J ends lost 6 bases and 0 bases respectively, with 11 bases between them. Germline V gives CDR1 SGHVS, CDR2 FQNEAQ. In nucleotides, the CDR3 is TGTGCCAGCAGACTCGACATATCGAACACCGGGGAGCTGTTTTTT. As protein: CASRLDISNTGELFF.

The chain recombines TRBV27 with TRBJ2-3; possibly TRBD2 for D (5 bases). This CDR3 spans 16 amino acids. Germline CDR1 MNHEY, CDR2 SMNVEV (reference sequence). Trimming took off 5 bases at V and 1 base at J, with 16 bases between the two ends. The CDR3 sequence is CASSPVLSGGTDTQYF. The DNA for the CDR3 is TGTGCCAGCAGTCCAGTTCTCAGCGGAGGCACAGATACGCAGTATTTT.

The chain carries TRBV3-1 (or the pseudogene TRBV3-2) and TRBJ2-7; TRBD1 matches 8 bases. Trimming at V came to 0 bases and at J to 1 base, leaving 14 bases not matched to a gene. The CDR3 has 19 residues. Per the germline V gene, CDR1 is LGHDT and CDR2 is YNNKEL (reference sequence). CDR3 sequence: CASSQDRGQGAGCSYEQYF. CDR3 bases: TGTGCCAGCAGCCAAGATCGAGGGCAGGGGGCAGGGTGTTCCTACGAGCAGTACTTC.

The chain combines TRBV5-4 with TRBJ2-3; 7 bases agree with TRBD1. This CDR3 is built from 15 residues. CDR1 and CDR2 (germline): SGHNT, YYREEE (reference sequence). Unmatched junction bases numbered 8, after V lost 2 bases and J lost 5 bases. The CDR3 loop is CASSLSETGQDTQYF. In DNA form, the CDR3 reads TGTGCCAGCAGCTTAAGTGAGACAGGGCAAGATACGCAGTATTTT. Supplemented by reference TRBV5-4 and TRBJ2-3, the full variable domain reads ETGVTQSPTHLIKTRGQQVTLRCSSQSGHNTVSWYQQALGQGPQFIFQYYREEENGRGNFPPRFSGLQFPNYSSELNVNALELDDSALYLCASSLSETGQDTQYFGPGTRLTVL.

This sequence joins TRBV7-9 and TRBJ1-2, with 7 positions matching TRBD1. The CDR3 is 16 residues long. Looked up from germline, CDR1 is SEHNR and CDR2 is FQNEAQ (reference sequence). V was clipped by 5 bases and J by 1 base; unmatched bases: 10. The CDR3 DNA follows: TGTGCCAGCAGCCCTTTGTACAGGGGAGATAACTATGGCTACACCTTC. This encodes CASSPLYRGDNYGYTF.

The gene calls are TRBV29-1 and TRBJ2-7; maybe TRBD1 (7 bases). Trimming took off 7 bases at V and 6 bases at J, with 25 bases between the two ends. Germline V gene sequence: CDR1 SQVTM, CDR2 ANQGSEA. The CDR3 runs to 15 residues. CDR3 nucleotides: TGCAGCGGATCAACCTACAGCGACAGGGACTCCGAGCAGTACTTC. Its translation is CSGSTYSDRDSEQYF.

CDR3 sequence (DNA): TGTGCCAGTAGTATCGGGGGAACCCATAGCAATCAGCCCCAGCATTTT. Its protein is CASSIGGTHSNQPQHF. V usage is TRBV19 and J usage is TRBJ1-5; a weak D match, TRBD1 (5 bases). V lost 3 bases, J lost 0 bases, and 12 bases lay in between. The CDR3 is 16 residues long. From germline, CDR1 is LNHDA and CDR2 SQIVND (reference sequence).

The rearrangement links TRBV25-1 to TRBJ2-7; the match to TRBD1 covers 9 bases. Germline V gives CDR1 MGHDK, CDR2 SYGVNS. V trimming: 5 bases; J trimming: 3 bases; junction bases outside the gene matches: 5. The CDR3 length is 14 residues. DNA for the CDR3: TGTGCCAGCAGTCGGACAGGGGTCTTCTACGAGCAGTACTTC. Its translation: CASSRTGVFYEQYF.

This clone was counted a single time. V and J are TRBV28 and TRBJ1-5; 11 positions agree with TRBD1. Germline-derived CDR1 and CDR2 are MDHEN and SYDVKM. Unmatched junction bases numbered 8, after V lost 4 bases and J lost 3 bases. This CDR3 is 17 amino acids long. The CDR3 coding sequence is TGTGCCAGCAGTTCCGGGACAGGGGGGATCCTCAATCAGCCCCAGCATTTT. Encoded protein: CASSSGTGGILNQPQHF.

The chain uses TRBV24-1 and TRBJ2-1; the match to TRBD2 covers 7 bases. V shed 3 bases and J 8 bases; nucleotides not matched to a gene: 3. Germline V lookup: CDR1 KGHDR, CDR2 SFDVKD. This CDR3 has 13 amino acids. CDR3 DNA: TGTGCCACCAGTGATGGGGGGGACGATGAGCAGTTCTTC. The encoded protein is CATSDGGDDEQFF.

This sequence joins TRBV27 and TRBJ1-5; D is ambiguous. V gave up 3 bases and J gave up 1 base, with 7 bases separating them. The CDR3 sequence is 14 residues long. From germline, CDR1 is MNHEY and CDR2 SMNVEV (reference sequence). Here the CDR3 DNA reads TGTGCCAGCAGTTTGGCAAGAAGCAATCAGCCCCAGCATTTT. Translated, it gives CASSLARSNQPQHF.

This clone was counted once. The rearrangement uses TRBV6-5 and TRBJ2-2; 7 bases fit TRBD1. Germline V CDR1 and CDR2: MNHEY, SVGAGI. This CDR3 is 14 amino acids long. The ends lost 8 bases at V and 1 base at J; junction bases unmatched: 4. CDR3 protein: CASCRTGNTGELFF. The CDR3 DNA is TGTGCCAGCTGTAGGACAGGGAACACCGGGGAGCTGTTTTTT.

The rearrangement joins TRBV7-3 to TRBJ1-1; D not certain. The CDR3 extends over 16 amino acids. Germline assignment: CDR1 SGHTA and CDR2 FQGTGA. The V and J ends lost 0 bases and 1 base respectively, with 12 bases between them. The CDR3 sequence: CASSLTSGRRNTEAFF. CDR3 DNA: TGTGCCAGCAGCTTAACCAGCGGCAGGAGGAACACTGAAGCTTTCTTT.

In its sample, this clone was seen once. J is TRBJ2-5 and V is TRBV4-3, with 7 bases identical to TRBD2. V lost 4 bases, J lost 4 bases, and 12 bases stayed unmatched. The V gene's germline CDR1 is LGHNA and CDR2 YSLEER. The length of the CDR3 is 16 residues. The chain's CDR3 is CASSPSWRGIGETQYF. In nucleotides, the CDR3 is TGCGCCAGCAGCCCATCCTGGCGGGGGATCGGAGAGACCCAGTACTTC.

This chain connects TRBV6-5 to TRBJ2-7; D call uncertain. The CDR3 is made up of 13 amino acids. Trimming stripped 0 bases from V and 6 bases from J, with 9 bases between. Germline V gene lookup returns CDR1 MNHEY and CDR2 SVGAGI. In DNA form, the CDR3 reads TGTGCCAGCAGTTACTCGCCTATCGCCGAGCAGTACTTC. Translation gives CASSYSPIAEQYF.

The CDR3, as DNA: TGTGCCAGCAGATTGACAGGGCTCTATGGCTACACCTTC. Translating gives CASRLTGLYGYTF. V usage is TRBV28 and J usage is TRBJ1-2, with TRBD1 matching over 7 bases. Per the germline V gene, CDR1 is MDHEN and CDR2 is SYDVKM. V dropped 6 bases and J dropped 4; count of bases not matched to a gene: 5. This CDR3 has 13 residues.

The chain links TRBV18 to TRBJ1-1; D is unclear. V lost 2 bases and J lost 10, with 14 bases in between. The CDR3 contains 13 residues. CDR1 is KGHSH, CDR2 LQKENI, per germline. CDR3: CASSPNNSPPAFF. Written as DNA, the CDR3 is TGTGCCAGCTCACCAAATAATAGCCCTCCAGCTTTCTTT.

The J gene is TRBJ2-5, the V gene TRBV30, with 15 bases aligning to TRBD2. The CDR3 loop spans 17 amino acids. Germline trimming cut 1 base from V and 4 bases from J; bases unmatched to any gene: 7. Germline loops: CDR1 GTSNPN, CDR2 SVGIG (reference sequence). The DNA of the CDR3 is TGTGCCTGGAGTGGGGGACTAGCGGGGGGCGCCGGAGAGACCCAGTACTTC. As protein: CAWSGGLAGGAGETQYF.

This clone came up a few times. For the CDR3, the DNA is TGTGCCAGCAGTTACATTTCAGGGCCCTTAAATTCACCCCTCCACTTT. As protein: CASSYISGPLNSPLHF. The rearrangement joins TRBV6-5 to TRBJ1-6; D possibly corresponds to TRBD1 (5 bases). Trimming took off 2 bases at V and 7 bases at J, with 15 bases between the two ends. CDR1 is MNHEY and CDR2 is SVGAGI in the germline V gene. The CDR3 runs 16 residues.

The CDR3 sequence is CASSQLAGASDTQYF. The CDR3 coding sequence is TGTGCCAGCAGCCAACTAGCGGGGGCGTCAGATACGCAGTATTTT. This chain uses TRBV3-1 (or the pseudogene TRBV3-2) with TRBJ2-3, with 10 bases identical to TRBD2. Per germline, CDR1 LGHDT and CDR2 YNNKEL (reference sequence). The V and J ends lost 2 bases and 4 bases, in that order; junction bases with no gene match: 3. The CDR3 totals 15 residues.

The chain carries TRBV5-1 and TRBJ2-1; TRBD2 matches at 9 bases. Trimming cost V 0 bases and J 8 bases; bases outside gene matches: 3. Germline CDR1 reads SGHRS; CDR2 reads YFSETQ. CDR3 length equals 14 residues. The CDR3 DNA sequence: TGCGCCAGCAGCTTGGGGGTAGCGGGGGATGAGCAGTTCTTC. Translating it yields CASSLGVAGDEQFF.

Here the CDR3 DNA reads TGTGCCAGCAGTTTAATAGCGGCTTTACCCTACGAGCAGTACTTC. Protein sequence: CASSLIAALPYEQYF. The rearrangement joins TRBV27 to TRBJ2-7; a possible D gene is TRBD2 (6 bases). With 2 bases removed from V and 2 bases from J, the gap between germline ends came to 13 bases. The CDR3 spans 15 residues. Germline V gene sequence: CDR1 MNHEY, CDR2 SMNVEV (reference sequence).

CDR3 loop: CASSLGGLAANEQFF. In DNA form, the CDR3 reads TGTGCCAGCAGCTTAGGAGGGCTAGCTGCGAATGAGCAGTTCTTC. The V and J genes are TRBV11-1 and TRBJ2-1, with D possibly TRBD2 on 5 matching bases. The CDR3 is made up of 15 amino acids. The ends were cut back, 1 base at V and 7 bases at J, with 14 bases in the middle. Germline V CDR1 and CDR2: SGHAT, FQDESV (reference sequence).